The 29 T cell receptor beta chains listed next were all sequenced from one sample in a study of OX40 agonist ivuxolimab in advanced cancers. TCRdb's copy holds only in-frame clones and misses some; the assay was immunoSEQ multiplex PCR. The sample lists tens of thousands of clones, 80% to 90% occurring once. The sample was CD4+ or CD8+ T cells sorted from blood, taken in a trial of the OX40 agonist ivuxolimab. These receptors all stem from an adult with an advanced solid tumor such as melanoma, head and neck, liver or kidney cancer.

This clone has a handful of counts. The rearrangement joins TRBV28 to TRBJ1-2, with unresolved D. V lost 2 bases and J lost 4, with 5 bases in between. This CDR3 region has 12 residues. CDR1 is MDHEN, CDR2 SYDVKM, per germline. The CDR3 region has the DNA TGTGCCAGCAGTTTAGTGAGCTATGGCTACACCTTC. It translates to CASSLVSYGYTF.

The chain couples TRBV6-6 to TRBJ2-2; possible D gene TRBD1, 6 bases. V gave up 6 bases and J gave up 5 bases, with 13 bases separating them. Germline CDR1 MNHNY, CDR2 SVGAGI (reference sequence). CDR3 size: 14 residues. The CDR3 spells CASRKDRGTGELFF. The CDR3, as DNA: TGTGCCAGCAGGAAGGACAGAGGGACCGGGGAGCTGTTTTTT.

The DNA for the CDR3 is TGTGCCAGCAGCGTAGGGCAGCACACCGGGGAGCTGTTTTTT. Translating it yields CASSVGQHTGELFF. This chain links TRBV9 with TRBJ2-2, with unresolved D. Per the germline V gene, CDR1 is SGDLS and CDR2 is YYNGEE. V gave up 0 bases and J gave up 3 bases, with 6 bases separating them. The CDR3 covers 14 residues.

This chain joins TRBV7-2 and TRBJ1-2; the D is unclear. V was clipped by 3 bases and J by 2 bases, with 10 bases between them. This CDR3 spans 14 amino acids. Germline values: CDR1 SGHTA, CDR2 FQGNSA. As DNA, the CDR3 is TGTGCCAGCAGCTTCACTCACAACAACTATGGCTACACCTTC. It translates to CASSFTHNNYGYTF.

The chain couples TRBV2 to TRBJ2-7, with 14 bases aligning to TRBD2. Germline-derived CDR1 and CDR2 are SNHLY and FYNNEI. CDR3 length equals 14 residues. Trimming at V came to 7 bases and at J to 7 bases, leaving 6 bases not matched to a gene. The CDR3 protein is CASTRLAGGGEQYF. The CDR3 DNA sequence: TGTGCCAGCACCAGACTAGCGGGAGGGGGGGAGCAGTACTTC.

This rearrangement joins TRBV7-4 to TRBJ2-7, with a possible D match to TRBD1 (6 bases). This CDR3 has 16 amino acids. With 5 bases removed from V and 4 bases from J, the gap between germline ends came to 21 bases. The germline V gene has CDR1 SGHVT and CDR2 SQSDAQ. In nucleotides, the CDR3 is TGTGCCAGCAGCAGCCGTCGGGCTTGGCAGGGGTACGAGCAGTACTTC. It codes for CASSSRRAWQGYEQYF.

The chain employs TRBV5-6 and TRBJ2-5, with 8 bases fitting TRBD1. This CDR3 contains 15 residues. V lost 2 bases to trimming and J lost 1 base; unmatched junction nucleotides: 4. The germline V gene encodes CDR1 SGHDT and CDR2 YYEEEE. The CDR3 sequence is CASSLLTGGQETQYF. The CDR3 coding sequence is TGTGCCAGCAGCTTATTAACAGGGGGCCAAGAGACCCAGTACTTC.

This rearrangement joins TRBV18 to TRBJ2-1, with TRBD1 identical over 7 bases. Trimming took 4 bases from V and 2 from J; bases not matched to a gene: 2. The CDR3 sequence is 14 residues long. CDR1 is KGHSH, CDR2 LQKENI, per germline. CDR3 protein: CASSRQGAYNEQFF. The DNA for the CDR3 is TGTGCCAGCTCACGTCAGGGGGCCTACAATGAGCAGTTCTTC.

The chain has TRBV19 and TRBJ2-7, with a weak D call TRBD1 (6 bases). This CDR3 is 13 amino acids long. Germline assignment: CDR1 LNHDA and CDR2 SQIVND (reference sequence). Trimming removed 1 base at V and 6 bases at J, with 10 bases between. The CDR3 DNA follows: TGTGCCAGTAGTATAGTATCAGGGGCCGAGCAGTACTTC. Its protein product is CASSIVSGAEQYF.

The chain uses TRBV7-8 and TRBJ1-2, with D perhaps matching TRBD1 (6 bases). The ends were cut back, 0 bases at V and 8 bases at J, with 10 bases in the middle. The germline CDR1 and CDR2 sequences are SGHVS and FQNEAQ. The CDR3 runs to 13 residues. CDR3 DNA sequence: TGTGCCAGCAGCTTAGCCGCCACAGGGGGCTACACCTTC. It yields the protein CASSLAATGGYTF.

The chain carries TRBV18 and TRBJ1-2; D unclear. Germline lookup yields CDR1 KGHSH and CDR2 LQKENI. The CDR3 spans 14 residues. Between the trimmed V and J ends, which lost 0 bases and 5 bases, there was a span of 10 bases. The CDR3 coding sequence is TGTGCCAGCTCACCACCGGTTATGTCGTATGGCTACACCTTC. Amino acids: CASSPPVMSYGYTF.

The J gene is TRBJ2-1, the V gene TRBV4-2, with D possibly TRBD1 on 6 matching bases. Germline-derived CDR1 and CDR2 are LGHNA and YNFKEQ. V dropped 0 bases and J dropped 1 base, with 10 bases sitting between them. This CDR3 comprises 16 residues. CDR3: CASSQDGGRSYNEQFF. CDR3 sequence (DNA): TGTGCCAGCAGCCAAGATGGGGGCAGGTCCTACAATGAGCAGTTCTTC.

This clone was seen a single time. The rearrangement joins TRBV28 to TRBJ2-7; TRBD2 matches 14 bases. CDR1 and CDR2 (germline): MDHEN, SYDVKM. J was trimmed by 6 bases and V by 3 bases; bases with no gene match: 1. The length of the CDR3 is 14 residues. The CDR3 sequence: CASSLTSGRAEQYF. In DNA form, the CDR3 reads TGTGCCAGCAGTTTGACTAGCGGGAGGGCCGAGCAGTACTTC.

About this clone: The junction does not match germline at one end; this may be a read error. This chain's CDR3 is CASSQSSYGQYF. The DNA of the CDR3 is TGCGCCAGCAGCCAAAGTAGCTACGGGCAGTACTTC. The chain combines TRBV5-1 with TRBJ2-7, with D hard to call. The CDR3 consists of 12 residues. Germline V gives CDR1 SGHRS, CDR2 YFSETQ.

The chain links TRBV12-5 to TRBJ2-1; D possibly corresponds to TRBD1 (5 bases). This CDR3 is 14 amino acids long. Germline CDR1 is LGHNT and CDR2 is FRNRAP. The ends were cut back, 5 bases at V and 1 base at J, with 9 bases in the middle. Here the CDR3 DNA reads TGTGCTAGTGGTCCTCGGACATCCTACAATGAGCAGTTCTTC. Translated, it gives CASGPRTSYNEQFF. The complete variable domain, with remaining parts taken from reference TRBV12-5 and TRBJ2-1, reads DARVTQTPRHKVTEMGQEVTMRCQPILGHNTVFWYRQTMMQGLELLAYFRNRAPLDDSGMPKDRFSAEMPDATLATLKIQPSEPRDSAVYFCASGPRTSYNEQFFGPGTRLTVL.

About this clone itself: A junction boundary mismatches the germline segment, possibly from a read error. This sequence joins TRBV7-9 and TRBJ2-7; TRBD1 might be the D (5 bases). There are 12 residues in the CDR3. Germline V gene lookup returns CDR1 SEHNR and CDR2 FQNEAQ (reference sequence). CDR3 loop: CASSLAGRPGFF. The CDR3 DNA sequence: TGTGCCAGCAGCTTAGCGGGCAGGCCAGGGTTCTTC.

This chain links TRBV4-1 with TRBJ2-3, with D possibly being TRBD2 (5 bases). V was pared by 4 bases and J by 1 base, with 15 bases between. The CDR3 contains 16 residues. Germline V gene sequence: CDR1 MGHRA, CDR2 YSYEKL. The CDR3 reads CASSPILERGTDTQYF. CDR3 DNA sequence: TGCGCCAGCAGCCCCATTCTGGAGAGGGGCACAGATACGCAGTATTTT.

The chain links TRBV10-3 to TRBJ2-7; 7 nucleotides align to TRBD2. The germline V gene has CDR1 ENHRY and CDR2 SYGVKD. The CDR3 consists of 13 residues. This chain's CDR3 is CATLAVGVYEQYF. In DNA form, the CDR3 reads TGTGCGACCCTAGCGGTGGGAGTGTACGAGCAGTACTTC.

The chain uses TRBV5-5 and TRBJ1-2; 10 bases are a match to TRBD1. V lost 4 bases, J lost 3 bases, and 6 bases stayed unmatched. The CDR3 loop spans 15 amino acids. Per germline, CDR1 SGHKS and CDR2 YYEKEE (reference sequence). CDR3 coding DNA: TGTGCCAGCAGCAAGACCGGGACAGGGGACTATGGCTACACCTTC. Its protein product is CASSKTGTGDYGYTF.

This chain joins TRBV5-5 and TRBJ2-2; a possible D gene is TRBD2 (6 bases). The CDR3 has 16 residues. V was cut by 2 bases and J by 2 bases, with 13 bases left in between. The V gene's germline CDR1 is SGHKS and CDR2 YYEKEE (reference sequence). For the CDR3, the DNA is TGTGCCAGCAGCTTATCGGGGGACCTAAACACCGGGGAGCTGTTTTTT. Its protein is CASSLSGDLNTGELFF.

The chain couples TRBV28 to TRBJ1-6; D call uncertain. The V gene lost 3 bases and the J gene lost 0 bases, with 9 bases spanning the gap. This CDR3 contains 16 residues. Germline CDR1 MDHEN, CDR2 SYDVKM. CDR3 DNA: TGTGCCAGCAGTTTGGATTCCAGCTCCTATAATTCACCCCTCCACTTT. Translation: CASSLDSSSYNSPLHF.

The V and J genes are TRBV4-1 and TRBJ1-2, with 10 bases fitting TRBD1. Germline V gene sequence: CDR1 MGHRA, CDR2 YSYEKL. The CDR3 runs to 17 residues. The V gene end was trimmed by 2 bases and the J gene end by 4 bases; junction bases not matched to a gene: 10. CDR3 in amino acids: CASSQSHGTGASYGYTF. In DNA form, the CDR3 reads TGCGCCAGCAGCCAATCTCACGGGACAGGGGCGTCCTATGGCTACACCTTC.

The V call is TRBV5-1, the J call TRBJ1-1; the D gene is possibly TRBD1 (5 bases). V was trimmed by 4 bases and J by 4 bases, leaving 17 bases between them. Germline CDR1 is SGHRS and CDR2 is YFSETQ. This CDR3 is 15 amino acids long. The CDR3 sequence is CASSNDYQGTTEAFF. CDR3 bases: TGCGCCAGCAGCAATGACTATCAGGGAACCACTGAAGCTTTCTTT.

The chain links TRBV5-4 to TRBJ2-3; 7 bases line up with TRBD1. Per germline, CDR1 SGHNT and CDR2 YYREEE (reference sequence). Germline trimming cut 4 bases from V and 1 base from J; bases unmatched to any gene: 9. The CDR3 is 16 residues long. The DNA of the CDR3 is TGTGCCAGCAGCGGCCTCGACAGGGTAGGCACAGATACGCAGTATTTT. Residues: CASSGLDRVGTDTQYF.

The V gene is TRBV5-8, the J gene TRBJ2-3, with TRBD1 as a possible D gene (5 bases). V gave up 4 bases and J gave up 2 bases, with 11 bases separating them. Germline V gives CDR1 SGHTS, CDR2 YDEGEE. CDR3 length: 14 amino acids. The CDR3 sequence is CASSPRVLTDTQYF. The CDR3 DNA sequence: TGTGCCAGCAGCCCCAGGGTACTCACAGATACGCAGTATTTT. Using reference TRBV5-8 and TRBJ2-3 for the parts outside the CDR3, the full variable domain is EAGVTQSPTHLIKTRGQQATLRCSPISGHTSVYWYQQALGLGLQFLLWYDEGEERNRGNFPPRFSGRQFPNYSSELNVNALELEDSALYLCASSPRVLTDTQYFGPGTRLTVL.

CDR3 sequence reads: CASSREGLAGVDTQYF. CDR3 coding DNA: TGCGCCAGCAGCAGAGAGGGACTAGCGGGAGTGGATACGCAGTATTTT. The J gene is TRBJ2-3, the V gene TRBV5-1; 14 nucleotides agree with TRBD2. The V segment lost 4 bases and the J segment 6 bases; nucleotides outside the gene matches: 7. The CDR3 contains 16 residues. Germline lookup yields CDR1 SGHRS and CDR2 YFSETQ.

This clone appeared a single time. The chain is built from TRBV5-1 and TRBJ1-1, with D possibly matching TRBD1 (6 bases). The germline V gene has CDR1 SGHRS and CDR2 YFSETQ. This CDR3 has 14 amino acids. Trimming took off 0 bases at V and 6 bases at J, with 12 bases between the two ends. CDR3 residues: CASSLVRGGSEAFF. For the CDR3, the DNA is TGCGCCAGCAGCTTGGTCAGGGGAGGATCTGAAGCTTTCTTT.

The chain uses TRBV5-5 and TRBJ2-3, with TRBD2 matching over 8 bases. This CDR3 is 15 amino acids long. Germline trimming cut 3 bases from V and 9 bases from J; bases unmatched to any gene: 12. In germline, CDR1 is SGHKS, CDR2 YYEKEE (reference sequence). The CDR3 is CASSSLAGTGVTQYF. CDR3 DNA: TGTGCCAGCAGCTCATTAGCGGGGACCGGGGTGACGCAGTATTTT.

The genes are TRBV5-1 and TRBJ2-7; perhaps TRBD1 as D (7 bases). The CDR3 has 15 residues. Germline V gene data show CDR1 as SGHRS and CDR2 as YFSETQ. Trimming stripped 4 bases from V and 2 bases from J, with 16 bases between. The CDR3 loop reads CASSHAGGPPYEQYF. The CDR3 coding sequence is TGCGCCAGCAGCCATGCAGGGGGGCCCCCCTACGAGCAGTACTTC. Using reference TRBV5-1 and TRBJ2-7 for the parts outside the CDR3, the full variable domain is KAGVTQTPRYLIKTRGQQVTLSCSPISGHRSVSWYQQTPGQGLQFLFEYFSETQRNKGNFPGRFSGRQFSNSRSEMNVSTLELGDSALYLCASSHAGGPPYEQYFGPGTRLTVT.